These T cell receptor beta chains were read from a single sample in a study of shared clonotypes between healthy human individuals. Sequencing used immunoSEQ multiplex PCR; TCRdb keeps in-frame clones, though not all of them. The sample shows 2 million to 2.5 million clones, around 93% of them seen only once. Input material: naive CD4+ T cells from PBMCs. These receptors were obtained from a man between 18 and 29 years old in good health. Some clones in this sample may be carry-over from other donors' samples. Each CDR3 is given with its conserved first and last residue. D genes are given only for firm matches. Size is stated for part of the rows, as once, few or many counts, or as a class when the clone is expanded.

abundance	v_gene	d_gene	j_gene	CDR3nt	CDR3aa
NA	TRBV2	TRBD2	TRBJ2-3	TGTGCCAGCAGTGAAGCGGACGGGAGGGCGGGAGATACGCAGTATTTT	CASSEADGRAGDTQYF
NA	TRBV10-3	NA	TRBJ2-1	TGTGCCTCCAGGGGCGGGGGAGTCAATGAGCAGTTCTTC	CASRGGGVNEQFF
NA	TRBV2	NA	TRBJ1-1	TGTGCCAGCAGTCCCGAAGCGAACACTGAAGCTTTCTTT	CASSPEANTEAFF
NA	TRBV5-1	NA	TRBJ1-1	TGCGCCAGCGGGTTTAAATGGTTCCGGGGGATGCGTGTGAACACTGAAGCTTTCTTT	CASGFKWFRGMRVNTEAFF
NA	TRBV5-4	NA	TRBJ2-6	TGTGCCAGCAGCTTTCAACTCCCGGGGTCTGGGGCCAACGTCCTGACTTTC	CASSFQLPGSGANVLTF
NA	TRBV19	NA	TRBJ2-7	TGTGCCAGTAGTCTCCGTGGGGCCTTCTACGAGCAGTACTTC	CASSLRGAFYEQYF
NA	TRBV5-1	TRBD1	TRBJ2-5	TGCGCCAGCAGCTTGGGAGACAGGGGGATCCCCCAGTACTTC	CASSLGDRGIPQYF
NA	TRBV28	NA	TRBJ2-7	TGTGCCATCTCGGGGATATTCTACGAGCAGTACTTC	CAISGIFYEQYF
NA	TRBV7-2	TRBD2	TRBJ2-2	TGTGCCAGCACCACAGCTAGCGGATACACCGGGGAGCTGTTTTTT	CASTTASGYTGELFF
NA	TRBV10-2	TRBD2	TRBJ2-2	TGCGCCACCGGGGGAGCGGGAGGGAACACCGGGGAGCTGTTTTTT	CATGGAGGNTGELFF
NA	TRBV7-2	TRBD1	TRBJ2-7	TGTGCCAGCAGCCCTGACAGGGCCTACGAGCAGTACTTC	CASSPDRAYEQYF
NA	TRBV5-1	NA	TRBJ1-5	TGCGCCAGCAGCTGGGGGGCGGGTCAGCCCCAGCATTTT	CASSWGAGQPQHF
NA	TRBV21-1	NA	TRBJ1-3	TGTGCCAGCAGGAAGAGGACAGGGGAAATTAACTCTGGAAACACCATATATTTT	CASRKRTGEINSGNTIYF
NA	TRBV18	TRBD1	TRBJ1-5	TGTGCCAGCTCACCACAGACAGGGGGGGTGGTTCAGCCCCAGCATTTT	CASSPQTGGVVQPQHF
NA	TRBV10-2	NA	TRBJ2-3	TGCGCCAGCAGTGAGATGAAAGCGAGGCAGTATTTT	CASSEMKARQYF
once	TRBV28	NA	TRBJ2-7	TGTGCCAGCAGACAAACGGACGGAACCTCCTACGAGCAGTACTTC	CASRQTDGTSYEQYF
NA	TRBV9	NA	TRBJ2-7	TGTGCCAGCAGCCCCCAAGAGCGTACCTCCTACGAGCAGTACTTC	CASSPQERTSYEQYF
NA	TRBV5-1	TRBD2	TRBJ2-7	TGCGCCAGCAGCTTGGAGGCTAGCGGGAGGATCTCCTACGAGCAGTACTTC	CASSLEASGRISYEQYF
few	TRBV5-1	NA	TRBJ1-1	TGCGCCAGCAGTCCAGGGGTTCGCACTGAAGCTTTCTTT	CASSPGVRTEAFF
NA	TRBV5-1	NA	TRBJ2-7	TGCGCCAGCAGCTCAAAATACGAGCAGTACTTC	CASSSKYEQYF
NA	TRBV5-1	NA	TRBJ2-7	TGCGCCAGCAGCCCCCCTTCCGACGAGCAGTACTTC	CASSPPSDEQYF
NA	TRBV6-5	NA	TRBJ2-7	TGTGCCAGCAGTTACTCGAAGCACAGGTACCCCTACGAGCAGTACTTC	CASSYSKHRYPYEQYF
NA	TRBV14	TRBD2	TRBJ2-7	TGTGCCAGCAGCCAGGGTAGCGGGAGCTCCTACGAGCAGTACTTC	CASSQGSGSSYEQYF
NA	TRBV5-4	NA	TRBJ1-1	TGTGCCAGCATGCCCCTAGGAACAAGTGAAGCTTTCTTT	CASMPLGTSEAFF
once	TRBV9	TRBD2	TRBJ2-4	TGTGCCAGCAGCGGAACTAGCGGGAGTTACATTCAGTACTTC	CASSGTSGSYIQYF
NA	TRBV28	NA	TRBJ2-2	TGTGCCAGCAGACAAAGCGGAAGACGTTACACCGGGGAGCTGTTTTTT	CASRQSGRRYTGELFF
NA	TRBV18	TRBD1	TRBJ2-7	TGTGCCAGCTCATCCGACAGGGGGCTCGAGCAGTACTTC	CASSSDRGLEQYF
NA	TRBV9	TRBD2	TRBJ2-3	TGTGCCAGCAGCGTCCCGACTAGCGGGGGCACAGATACGCAGTATTTT	CASSVPTSGGTDTQYF
once	TRBV14	NA	TRBJ1-1	TGTGCCAGCAGCCAAGATTGGGGCCTGAACACTGAAGCTTTCTTT	CASSQDWGLNTEAFF
NA	TRBV30	NA	TRBJ2-7	TGTGCCTGGACCCTAGGGTACGAGCAGTACTTC	CAWTLGYEQYF
NA	TRBV5-1	TRBD1	TRBJ1-2	TGCGCCAGCAGCTTGGAACCGGGACAGGGCCGCGGCTACACCTTC	CASSLEPGQGRGYTF
NA	TRBV7-2	TRBD1	TRBJ2-3	TGTGCCAGCAGACCGACACGGGACAGGCGCACAGATACGCAGTATTTT	CASRPTRDRRTDTQYF
once	TRBV9	NA	TRBJ2-2	TGTGCCAGCTCCACGGTGGGGAAGGGGAACACCGGGGAGCTGTTTTTT	CASSTVGKGNTGELFF
NA	TRBV11-3	TRBD2	TRBJ2-1	TGTGCCAGCAGCTCCGGACTAGAATCCTACAATGAGCAGTTCTTC	CASSSGLESYNEQFF
NA	TRBV9	NA	TRBJ2-2	TGTGCCAGCAGCGTATACGGCGGAATCGGGGAGCTGTTTTTT	CASSVYGGIGELFF
NA	TRBV18	NA	TRBJ1-5	TGTGCCAGCTCACTCATACAGGGCAATCAGCCCCAGCATTTT	CASSLIQGNQPQHF
once	TRBV6-1	NA	TRBJ2-7	TGTGCCAGTGCGTTGGTGGTCTACGAGCAGTACTTC	CASALVVYEQYF
once	TRBV7-2	NA	TRBJ2-5	TGTGCCAGCAGCCCACCTAAGCTTCATCGACAAGAGACCCAGTACTTC	CASSPPKLHRQETQYF
NA	TRBV15	NA	TRBJ1-2	TGTGCCACCAGCAGAGATCGGGGCAGCAAAGATTACACCTTC	CATSRDRGSKDYTF
NA	TRBV7-3	TRBD2	TRBJ2-3	TGTGCCAGCAGCTTACAGGGGACTAGCGGGAGGACCTACACAGATACGCAGTATTTT	CASSLQGTSGRTYTDTQYF
few	TRBV28	NA	TRBJ1-1	TGTGCCAGCAGTTTGGGGATGTTCTTCACAGCTTTCTTT	CASSLGMFFTAFF
NA	TRBV19	TRBD2	TRBJ2-5	TGTGCCACAAAAGACTTAGCGGGAGGGGACCAAGAGACCCAGTACTTC	CATKDLAGGDQETQYF
NA	TRBV5-4	NA	TRBJ2-7	TGTGCCAGCAGCCAGAGACAGCCGGGCAGCTACGAGCAGTACTTC	CASSQRQPGSYEQYF
NA	TRBV27	NA	TRBJ2-7	TGTGCCAGCAGCCGAAACGGCCCCTCTAGCTACGAGCAGTACTTC	CASSRNGPSSYEQYF
NA	TRBV5-1	NA	TRBJ1-4	TGCGCCAGCAGCTTGGAGGGAGGCGGTGCGTTAAATGAAAAACTGTTTTTT	CASSLEGGGALNEKLFF
once	TRBV5-1	NA	TRBJ1-1	TGCGCCTCCACCCAGGGGCATCTCGACACTGAAGCTTTCTTT	CASTQGHLDTEAFF
NA	TRBV4-2	TRBD1	TRBJ1-4	TGTGCCAGCAGCCAAAAGGGACAGGGGAATGAAAAACTGTTTTTT	CASSQKGQGNEKLFF
NA	TRBV5-1	TRBD2	TRBJ2-1	TGCGCCAGCAGCTTGGAGGAGCGGGAATCCTACAATGAGCAGTTCTTC	CASSLEERESYNEQFF
NA	TRBV15	TRBD1	TRBJ1-2	TGTGCCACCAGCAGCAGGGGGCGAGACTATGGCTACACCTTC	CATSSRGRDYGYTF
NA	TRBV5-1	NA	TRBJ1-1	TGCGCCAGCAGCTTGGAAGCGAACACTGAAGCTTTCTTT	CASSLEANTEAFF
NA	TRBV6-6	NA	TRBJ1-1	TGTGCCAGCAGTGGCCGAAACACTGAAGCTTTCTTT	CASSGRNTEAFF
NA	TRBV11-2	NA	TRBJ2-5	TGTGCCAGCTCCCCAGCGATACAAGAGACCCAGTACTTC	CASSPAIQETQYF
few	TRBV25-1	TRBD1	TRBJ1-1	TGTGCCAGCAGTGGGGACAGGGCGGACACTGAAGCTTTCTTT	CASSGDRADTEAFF
NA	TRBV19	NA	TRBJ1-2	TGTGCCAGTAGTGTTGGGGTGGCAGTCAACTATGGCTACACCTTC	CASSVGVAVNYGYTF
NA	TRBV5-1	NA	TRBJ1-4	TGCGCCAGCAGCTTGGCCGGGAGGGGAACTAATGAAAAACTGTTTTTT	CASSLAGRGTNEKLFF
NA	TRBV28	NA	TRBJ2-1	TGTGCCAGCAATCCCATGGGCTATGAGCAGTTCTTC	CASNPMGYEQFF
NA	TRBV10-3	NA	TRBJ2-3	TGTGCCATCAGTGGGGGCGTGGCCCCCCCCCGTGAAGATACGCAGTATTTT	CAISGGVAPPREDTQYF